Below are 11 T cell receptor beta chains sequenced from a single sample in a study of blood T cells in healthy people across ages. Sample-barcoded 5' priming and a J-beta primer mix drove a second PCR of roughly 7 to 11 cycles. TCRdb recomputed calls from the 5' RACE reads with MiXCR, one row per CDR3 protein. Of approximately 800,000 distinct CDR3 sequences in the sample, about 56% were seen once. The sequenced sample consisted of blood. These receptors originate from a man aged 40-49 years in good health.

The chain links TRBV28 to TRBJ1-1; 7 bases fit TRBD1. CDR1 is MDHEN, CDR2 SYDVKM, per germline. The CDR3 runs 15 residues. V gave up 6 bases and J gave up 4 bases; unmatched junction bases: 11. CDR3 in amino acids: CASSTQGVWGTEAFF. Here the CDR3 DNA reads TGTGCCAGCAGCACTCAGGGGGTTTGGGGCACTGAAGCTTTCTTT.

The V and J genes are TRBV20-1 and TRBJ2-3; 7 nucleotides agree with TRBD2. Trimming cost V 4 bases and J 5 bases; bases outside gene matches: 9. CDR3 length: 14 residues. CDR1 and CDR2 (germline): DFQATT, SNEGSKA (reference sequence). DNA of the CDR3: TGCAGTGCTATAAGTGGGAGGGCAGAAGATACGCAGTATTTT. Translated, it gives CSAISGRAEDTQYF.

The J gene is TRBJ2-1, the V gene TRBV12-3 or TRBV12-4, with unresolved D. The germline V and J ends were trimmed by 1 base and 1 base, with 8 bases remaining between them. CDR3 length: 15 amino acids. CDR3 loop: CASSLDQWSYNEQFF. The CDR3 nucleotides are TGTGCCAGCAGTTTAGATCAGTGGTCCTACAATGAGCAGTTCTTC.

A note on this clonotype: The junction differs from germline at one of its ends, possibly a read error. The gene calls are TRBV10-3 and TRBJ2-6; D perhaps matches TRBD1 (6 bases). The germline V gene has CDR1 ENHRY and CDR2 SYGVKD. The CDR3 consists of 14 residues. The CDR3 DNA sequence: TGTGCCATCAGAGCAGGGGCTGGAGCCAACGTCCTGACTTTC. This codes for CAIRAGAGANVLTF.

The sample holds a few counts of this clonotype. This chain links TRBV29-1 with TRBJ1-2; 8 nucleotides line up with TRBD1. With V trimmed by 4 bases and J by 7 bases, 5 bases remained unmatched. Germline V gene sequence: CDR1 SQVTM, CDR2 ANQGSEA. The CDR3 consists of 12 residues. In DNA form, the CDR3 reads TGCAGCGTTGTCCAGGGGGCGCGTGGCTACACCTTC. As protein: CSVVQGARGYTF.

This clonotype was picked up a small number of times. This chain uses TRBV5-1 with TRBJ2-5, with TRBD2 identical over 12 bases. The CDR3 is made up of 16 amino acids. Germline V CDR1 and CDR2: SGHRS, YFSETQ. The V gene end was trimmed by 4 bases and the J gene end by 2 bases; junction bases not matched to a gene: 6. The CDR3 loop reads CASSGSLAGGQETQYF. The CDR3, as DNA: TGCGCCAGCAGCGGGTCTCTAGCGGGGGGGCAAGAGACCCAGTACTTC.

This clonotype was detected a few times. This chain links TRBV20-1 with TRBJ2-7; D unclear. CDR3 length equals 12 residues. In germline, CDR1 is DFQATT, CDR2 SNEGSKA (reference sequence). V lost 0 bases and J lost 3, with 6 bases in between. The CDR3 protein is CSAREGYYEQYF. The CDR3 region has the DNA TGCAGTGCTAGAGAAGGGTACTACGAGCAGTACTTC.

This clonotype has only a few counts. In nucleotides, the CDR3 is TGTGCCAGCAGCTTGAGCGGTACTGGAGTTTTCTACGAGCAGTACTTC. It is translated as CASSLSGTGVFYEQYF. The chain uses TRBV7-3 and TRBJ2-7; D is possibly TRBD2 (5 bases). The germline CDR1 and CDR2 sequences are SGHTA and FQGTGA. Trimming removed 3 bases from V and 3 bases from J, with 18 bases in between. The CDR3 is made up of 16 amino acids. The full variable domain, its missing parts supplied by reference TRBV7-3 and TRBJ2-7, is GAGVSQTPSNKVTEKGKYVELRCDPISGHTALYWYRQSLGQGPEFLIYFQGTGAADDSGLPNDRFFAVRPEGSVSTLKIQRTERGDSAVYLCASSLSGTGVFYEQYFGPGTRLTVT.

The rearrangement links TRBV7-9 to TRBJ1-6, with D uncertain. V shed 5 bases and J shed 10 bases, with 9 bases lying between them. The CDR3 extends over 12 amino acids. Per germline, CDR1 SEHNR and CDR2 FQNEAQ (reference sequence). The DNA for the CDR3 is TGTGCCAGCAGCCCCCAAGGGTCACCCCTCCACTTT. It specifies CASSPQGSPLHF.

This clonotype was counted once. The chain carries TRBV11-1 and TRBJ2-3; D is possibly TRBD1 (6 bases). CDR1 and CDR2 from the germline V gene are SGHAT and FQDESV (reference sequence). CDR3 size: 17 residues. With 0 bases removed from V and 0 bases from J, the gap between germline ends came to 13 bases. CDR3 residues: CASSLAIGQTSTDTQYF. The CDR3 DNA is TGTGCCAGCAGCTTAGCTATTGGACAGACAAGCACAGATACGCAGTATTTT.

In this sample, this clonotype turned up many times. V gene TRBV20-1 combines with J gene TRBJ2-7; D assignment may be TRBD1 or TRBD2 (5 bases each). The CDR3 is 14 residues long. CDR1 DFQATT and CDR2 SNEGSKA come from the germline V gene (reference sequence). The V and J ends lost 0 bases and 2 bases respectively, with 11 bases between them. The CDR3 DNA reads TGCAGTGCTAGAGAGGGGGTAGGGGCCTACGAGCAGTACTTC. Translation: CSAREGVGAYEQYF.